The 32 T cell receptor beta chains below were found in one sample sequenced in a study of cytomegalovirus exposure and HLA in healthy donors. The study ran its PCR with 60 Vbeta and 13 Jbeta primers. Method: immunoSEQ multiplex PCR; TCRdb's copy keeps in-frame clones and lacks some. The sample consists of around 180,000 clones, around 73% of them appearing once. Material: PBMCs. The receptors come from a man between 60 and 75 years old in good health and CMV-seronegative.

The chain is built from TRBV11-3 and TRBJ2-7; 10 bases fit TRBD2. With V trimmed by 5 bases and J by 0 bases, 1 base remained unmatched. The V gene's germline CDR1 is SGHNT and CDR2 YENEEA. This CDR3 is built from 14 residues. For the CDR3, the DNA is TGTGCCAGCAGCCGGACTAGCGGCTCCTACGAGCAGTACTTC. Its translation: CASSRTSGSYEQYF.

Here the CDR3 DNA reads TGTGCCAGCAGTTTCCTCGGACAGGACTACGAGCAGTACTTC. It is translated as CASSFLGQDYEQYF. The chain joins TRBV27 to TRBJ2-7; 7 bases fit TRBD1. Germline values: CDR1 MNHEY, CDR2 SMNVEV (reference sequence). The CDR3 is made up of 14 amino acids. J lost 3 bases, V lost 3 bases, and 5 bases had no gene match.

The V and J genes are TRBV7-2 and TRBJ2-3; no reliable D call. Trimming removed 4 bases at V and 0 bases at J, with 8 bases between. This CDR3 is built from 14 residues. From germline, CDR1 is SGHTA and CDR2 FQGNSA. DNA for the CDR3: TGTGCCAGCAGCTCCTTAGATAGCACAGATACGCAGTATTTT. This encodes CASSSLDSTDTQYF. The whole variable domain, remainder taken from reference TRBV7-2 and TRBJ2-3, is GAGVSQSPSNKVTEKGKDVELRCDPISGHTALYWYRQSLGQGLEFLIYFQGNSAPDKSGLPSDRFSAERTGGSVSTLTIQRTQQEDSAVYLCASSSLDSTDTQYFGPGTRLTVL.

The DNA of the CDR3 is TGTGCCTGGAGTGCGGGTACCCAAGAGACCCAGTACTTC. Amino acids: CAWSAGTQETQYF. V gene TRBV30 combines with J gene TRBJ2-5, with D unresolved. The CDR3 extends over 13 amino acids. Trimming took off 1 base at V and 1 base at J, with 7 bases between the two ends. The germline V gene has CDR1 GTSNPN and CDR2 SVGIG (reference sequence).

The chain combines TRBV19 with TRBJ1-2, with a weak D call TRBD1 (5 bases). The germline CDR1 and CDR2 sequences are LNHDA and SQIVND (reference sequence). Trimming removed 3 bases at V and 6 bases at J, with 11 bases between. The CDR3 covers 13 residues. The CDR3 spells CASSIWGPNGYTF. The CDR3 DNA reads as TGTGCCAGTAGTATCTGGGGCCCGAATGGCTACACCTTC.

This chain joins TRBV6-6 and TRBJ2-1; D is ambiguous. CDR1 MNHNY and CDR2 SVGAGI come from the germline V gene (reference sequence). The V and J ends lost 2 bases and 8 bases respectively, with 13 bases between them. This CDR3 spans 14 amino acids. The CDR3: CASSYDSVADEQFF. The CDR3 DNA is TGTGCCAGCAGTTACGATTCCGTAGCCGATGAGCAGTTCTTC.

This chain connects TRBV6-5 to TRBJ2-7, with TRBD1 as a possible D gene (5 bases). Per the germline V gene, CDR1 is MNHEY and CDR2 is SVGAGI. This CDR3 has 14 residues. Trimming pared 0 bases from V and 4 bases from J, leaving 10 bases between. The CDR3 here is CASSYSDQGYEQYF. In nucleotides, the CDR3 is TGTGCCAGCAGTTACTCCGACCAGGGATACGAGCAGTACTTC.

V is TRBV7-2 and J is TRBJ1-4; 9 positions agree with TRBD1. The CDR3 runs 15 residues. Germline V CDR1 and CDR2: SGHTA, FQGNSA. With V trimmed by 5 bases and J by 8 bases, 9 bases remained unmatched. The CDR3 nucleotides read TGTGCCAGCAGCGCCTTACAGGGGGCGGGGGAAAAACTGTTTTTT. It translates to CASSALQGAGEKLFF.

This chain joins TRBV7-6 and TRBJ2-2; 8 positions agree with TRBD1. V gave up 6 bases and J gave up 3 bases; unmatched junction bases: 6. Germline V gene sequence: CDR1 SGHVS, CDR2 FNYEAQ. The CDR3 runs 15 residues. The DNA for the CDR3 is TGTGCCAGCAGTCAAACAGGGGGAGACACCGGGGAGCTGTTTTTT. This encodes CASSQTGGDTGELFF.

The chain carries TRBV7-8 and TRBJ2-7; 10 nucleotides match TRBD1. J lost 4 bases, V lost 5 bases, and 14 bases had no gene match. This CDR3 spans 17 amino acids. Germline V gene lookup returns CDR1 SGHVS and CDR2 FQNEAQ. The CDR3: CASSPHPTGGYWYEQYF. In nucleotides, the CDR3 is TGTGCCAGCAGCCCACACCCGACAGGGGGCTATTGGTACGAGCAGTACTTC. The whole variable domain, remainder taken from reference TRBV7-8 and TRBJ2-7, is GAGVSQSPRYKVAKRGQDVALRCDPISGHVSLFWYQQALGQGPEFLTYFQNEAQLDKSGLPSDRFFAERPEGSVSTLKIQRTQQEDSAVYLCASSPHPTGGYWYEQYFGPGTRLTVT.

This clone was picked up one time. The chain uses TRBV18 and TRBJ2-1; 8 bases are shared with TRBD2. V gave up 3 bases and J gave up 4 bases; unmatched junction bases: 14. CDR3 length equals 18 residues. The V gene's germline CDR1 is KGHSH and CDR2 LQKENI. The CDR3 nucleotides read TGTGCCAGCTCACCCCGCCGGGAGCCTAGCGGGCCTTACAATGAGCAGTTCTTC. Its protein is CASSPRREPSGPYNEQFF.

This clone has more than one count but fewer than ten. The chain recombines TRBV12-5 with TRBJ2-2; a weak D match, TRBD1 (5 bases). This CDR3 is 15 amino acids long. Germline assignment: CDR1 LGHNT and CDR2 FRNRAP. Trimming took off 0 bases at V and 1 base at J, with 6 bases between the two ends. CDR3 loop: CASGLVQGNTGELFF. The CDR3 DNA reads TGTGCTAGTGGTTTGGTTCAGGGGAACACCGGGGAGCTGTTTTTT.

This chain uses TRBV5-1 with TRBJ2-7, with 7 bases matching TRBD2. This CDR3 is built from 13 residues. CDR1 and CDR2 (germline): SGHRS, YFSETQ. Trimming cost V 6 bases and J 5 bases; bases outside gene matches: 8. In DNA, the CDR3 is TGCGCCAGCAAGATCAGCGGGAACCACGAGCAGTACTTC. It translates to CASKISGNHEQYF.

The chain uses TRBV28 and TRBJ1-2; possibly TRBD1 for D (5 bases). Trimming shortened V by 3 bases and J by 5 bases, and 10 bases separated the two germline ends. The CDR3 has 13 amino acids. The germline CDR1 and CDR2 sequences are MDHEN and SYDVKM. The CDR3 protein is CASSFAGGYGYTF. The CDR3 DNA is TGTGCCAGCAGTTTTGCGGGGGGGTATGGCTACACCTTC.

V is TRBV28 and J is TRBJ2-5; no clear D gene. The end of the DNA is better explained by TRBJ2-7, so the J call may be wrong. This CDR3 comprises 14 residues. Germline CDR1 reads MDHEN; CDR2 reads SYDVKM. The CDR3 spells CASSETASSYEQYF. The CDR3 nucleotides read TGTGCCAGCAGTGAGACTGCGAGCTCCTACGAGCAGTACTTC.

The CDR3 DNA follows: TGTGCCAGTAGTTACGCGGGAAGTAGGGACAGGGGCCCCTCGGGGGGAAACACCATATATTTT. Encoded protein: CASSYAGSRDRGPSGGNTIYF. The chain joins TRBV19 to TRBJ1-3, with 10 bases lining up with TRBD1. This CDR3 region has 21 residues. Germline CDR1 is LNHDA and CDR2 is SQIVND (reference sequence). Trimming cost V 5 bases and J 4 bases; bases outside gene matches: 23.

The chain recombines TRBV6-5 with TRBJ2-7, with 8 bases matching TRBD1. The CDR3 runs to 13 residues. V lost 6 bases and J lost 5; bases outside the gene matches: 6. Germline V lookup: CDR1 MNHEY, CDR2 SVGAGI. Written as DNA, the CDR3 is TGTGCCAGCAGGATGGCAGGGGGCCACGAGCAGTACTTC. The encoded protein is CASRMAGGHEQYF.

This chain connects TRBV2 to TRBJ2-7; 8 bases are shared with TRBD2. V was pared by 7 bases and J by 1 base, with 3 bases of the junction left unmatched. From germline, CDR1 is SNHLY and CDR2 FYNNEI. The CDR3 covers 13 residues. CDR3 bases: TGTGCCAGCACTGGACTAGCATCCTACGAGCAGTACTTC. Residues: CASTGLASYEQYF.

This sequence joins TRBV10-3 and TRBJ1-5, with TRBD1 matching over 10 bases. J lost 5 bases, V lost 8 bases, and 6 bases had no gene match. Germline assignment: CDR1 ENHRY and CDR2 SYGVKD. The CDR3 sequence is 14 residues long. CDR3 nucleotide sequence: TGTGCCATCTCTGTTGGGACAGGGGATCAGCCCCAGCATTTT. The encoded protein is CAISVGTGDQPQHF.

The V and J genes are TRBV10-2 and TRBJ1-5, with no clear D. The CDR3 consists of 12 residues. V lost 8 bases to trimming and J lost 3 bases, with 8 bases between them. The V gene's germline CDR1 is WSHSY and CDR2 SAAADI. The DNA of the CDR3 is TGCGCCAGCTGTAAACTCAATCAGCCCCAGCATTTT. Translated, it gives CASCKLNQPQHF.

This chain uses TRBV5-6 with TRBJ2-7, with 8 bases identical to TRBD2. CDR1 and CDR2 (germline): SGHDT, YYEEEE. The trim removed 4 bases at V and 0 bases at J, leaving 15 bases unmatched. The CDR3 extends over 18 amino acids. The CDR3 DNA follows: TGTGCCAGCAGCCCGGTGGGGGGGGTAGCGGGGCCCTCCTACGAGCAGTACTTC. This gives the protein CASSPVGGVAGPSYEQYF.

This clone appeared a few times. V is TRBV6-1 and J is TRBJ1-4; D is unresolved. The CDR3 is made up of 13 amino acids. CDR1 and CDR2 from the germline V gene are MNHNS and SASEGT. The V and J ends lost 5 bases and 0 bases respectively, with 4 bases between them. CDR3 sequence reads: CASSSATNEKLFF. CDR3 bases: TGTGCCAGCAGTTCAGCAACTAATGAAAAACTGTTTTTT.

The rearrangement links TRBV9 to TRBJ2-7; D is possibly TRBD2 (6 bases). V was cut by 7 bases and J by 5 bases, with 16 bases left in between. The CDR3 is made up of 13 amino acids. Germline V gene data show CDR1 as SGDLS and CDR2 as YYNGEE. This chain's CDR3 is CASGPGGGNEQYF. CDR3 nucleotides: TGTGCCAGCGGACCCGGGGGAGGAAACGAGCAGTACTTC.

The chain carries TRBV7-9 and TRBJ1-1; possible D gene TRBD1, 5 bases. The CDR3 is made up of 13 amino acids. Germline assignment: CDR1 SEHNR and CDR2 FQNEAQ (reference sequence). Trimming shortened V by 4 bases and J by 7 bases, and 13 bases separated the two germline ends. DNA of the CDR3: TGTGCCAGCAGCTCGGGCCTAAGGGGTGAAGCTTTCTTT. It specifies CASSSGLRGEAFF.

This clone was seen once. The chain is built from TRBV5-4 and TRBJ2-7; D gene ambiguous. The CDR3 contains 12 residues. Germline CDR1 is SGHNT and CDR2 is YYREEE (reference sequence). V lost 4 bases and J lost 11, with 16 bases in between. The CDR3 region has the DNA TGTGCCAGCAGCGACTCAGTTTCAGCTAAGTACTTC. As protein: CASSDSVSAKYF.

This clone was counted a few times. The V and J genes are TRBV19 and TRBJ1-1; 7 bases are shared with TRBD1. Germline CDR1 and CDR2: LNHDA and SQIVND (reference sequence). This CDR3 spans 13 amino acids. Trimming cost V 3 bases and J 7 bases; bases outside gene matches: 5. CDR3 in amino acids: CASSINRGGEAFF. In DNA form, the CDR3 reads TGTGCCAGTAGTATCAACAGGGGAGGTGAAGCTTTCTTT.

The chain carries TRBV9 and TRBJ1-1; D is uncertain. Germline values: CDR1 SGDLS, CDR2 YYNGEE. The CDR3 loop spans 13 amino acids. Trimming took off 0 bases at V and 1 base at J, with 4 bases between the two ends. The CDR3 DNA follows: TGTGCCAGCAGCGTAGACAGGAACACTGAAGCTTTCTTT. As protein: CASSVDRNTEAFF. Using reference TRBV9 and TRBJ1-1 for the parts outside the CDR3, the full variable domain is DSGVTQTPKHLITATGQRVTLRCSPRSGDLSVYWYQQSLDQGLQFLIQYYNGEERAKGNILERFSAQQFPDLHSELNLSSLELGDSALYFCASSVDRNTEAFFGQGTRLTVV.

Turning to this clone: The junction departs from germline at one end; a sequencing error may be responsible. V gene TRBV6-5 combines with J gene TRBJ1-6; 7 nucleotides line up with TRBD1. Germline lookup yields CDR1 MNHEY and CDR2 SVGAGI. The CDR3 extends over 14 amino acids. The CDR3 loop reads CASRYEGQNSPLNF. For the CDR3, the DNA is TGTGCCAGCAGATACGAGGGACAGAATTCACCCCTCAACTTT.

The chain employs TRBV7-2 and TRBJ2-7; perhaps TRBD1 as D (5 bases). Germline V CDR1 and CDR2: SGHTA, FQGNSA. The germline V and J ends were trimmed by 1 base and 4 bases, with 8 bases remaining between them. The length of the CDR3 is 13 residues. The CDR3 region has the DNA TGTGCCAGCAGCTTAGAGAGACAGTACGAGCAGTACTTC. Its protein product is CASSLERQYEQYF. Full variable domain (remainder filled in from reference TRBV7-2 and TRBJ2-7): GAGVSQSPSNKVTEKGKDVELRCDPISGHTALYWYRQSLGQGLEFLIYFQGNSAPDKSGLPSDRFSAERTGGSVSTLTIQRTQQEDSAVYLCASSLERQYEQYFGPGTRLTVT.

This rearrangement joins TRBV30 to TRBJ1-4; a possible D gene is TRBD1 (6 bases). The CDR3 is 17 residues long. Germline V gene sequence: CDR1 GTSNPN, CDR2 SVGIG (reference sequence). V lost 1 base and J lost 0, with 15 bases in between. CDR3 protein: CAWSEGGYSATNEKLFF. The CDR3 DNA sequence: TGTGCCTGGAGTGAGGGGGGGTACTCCGCAACTAATGAAAAACTGTTTTTT.

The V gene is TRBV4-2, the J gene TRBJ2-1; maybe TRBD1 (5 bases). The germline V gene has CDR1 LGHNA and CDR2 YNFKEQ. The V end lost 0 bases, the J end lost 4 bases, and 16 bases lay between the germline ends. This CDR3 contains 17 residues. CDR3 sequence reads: CASSQDGAVGPYNEQFF. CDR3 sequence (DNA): TGTGCCAGCAGCCAAGATGGGGCTGTGGGGCCATACAATGAGCAGTTCTTC.

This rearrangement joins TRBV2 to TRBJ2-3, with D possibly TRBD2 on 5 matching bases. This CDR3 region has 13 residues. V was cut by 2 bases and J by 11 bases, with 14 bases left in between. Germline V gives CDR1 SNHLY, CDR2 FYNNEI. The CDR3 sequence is CASSELAGGGQYF. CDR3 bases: TGTGCCAGCAGTGAACTAGCCGGAGGTGGGCAGTATTTT.